The TCR beta chain under discussion was sequenced for a study of cytomegalovirus exposure and HLA in healthy donors. The CDR3 length is 14 residues. CDR1 is MDHEN and CDR2 is SYDVKM in the germline V gene. Trimming took 7 bases from V and 1 from J, leaving 14 bases between them. General study results and limits: HLA allele associations emerged for some 16,000 TCR beta sequences in a later analysis, at 0.05 false discovery rate. As a later analysis revealed, most CMV-associated TCR beta chains appeared HLA-restricted. With later analysis, a missense DCLRE1C variant became linked to TCR beta V- and J-gene trimming.

A multiplex PCR was run with 60 Vbeta primers and 13 Jbeta primers. The table came from immunoSEQ multiplex PCR; TCRdb's copy has only in-frame clones and leaves some out. This sample carries about 240,000 clones, around 81% of them seen once, and the ten largest clones take 8%. The count of this clone is one. Its antigen is unknown. The chain combines TRBV28 with TRBJ2-7, with TRBD1 as a possible D gene (5 bases). The sequenced sample was PBMCs. The receptor's source is a woman aged 55-70 years in good health and CMV-seropositive. CDR3 residues: CASIQPTGSYEQYF. Written as DNA, the CDR3 is TGTGCCAGCATCCAGCCCACAGGATCCTACGAGCAGTACTTC.